A selection of T cell receptor beta chains follows, all from one sample in a study of CXCR3-negative and CXCR3-positive naive CD8 T cells. TCRdb re-called the 5' RACE reads and shows each CDR3 protein once, DNA omitted. The repertoire shows approximately 96,000 distinct CDR3 sequences; the top ten hold 1.1%. Sample: naive CXCR3+ CD8+ T cells from blood. Receptor source: a human donor in good health. Some clones in this sample may be carry-over from other donors' samples. Both conserved end residues are part of each CDR3. The order of the fields is J gene, V gene, CDR3 protein.

j_gene: TRBJ2-5
v_gene: TRBV7-9
CDR3aa: CASSSRVETQYF

j_gene: TRBJ2-1
v_gene: TRBV29-1
CDR3aa: CSVEFGLDVEQFF

j_gene: TRBJ2-2
v_gene: TRBV14
CDR3aa: CASSRGRNTGELFF

j_gene: TRBJ1-1
v_gene: TRBV7-8
CDR3aa: CATDRVNTEAFF

j_gene: TRBJ2-1
v_gene: TRBV11-3
CDR3aa: CASSLEGQILYNEQFF

j_gene: TRBJ1-2
v_gene: TRBV6-5
CDR3aa: CASSRMTGGLDGYTF

j_gene: TRBJ1-4
v_gene: TRBV7-9
CDR3aa: CASSSLSPTNEKLFF

j_gene: TRBJ2-7
v_gene: TRBV5-6
CDR3aa: CASSAGTSFYEQYF

j_gene: TRBJ2-1
v_gene: TRBV6-5
CDR3aa: CASRTSGENNEQFF

j_gene: TRBJ2-2
v_gene: TRBV11-3
CDR3aa: CASIESGTIGGWTGELFF

j_gene: TRBJ2-1
v_gene: TRBV29-1
CDR3aa: CSVEDWGQDDNEQFF

j_gene: TRBJ2-7
v_gene: TRBV7-9
CDR3aa: CASRLVDEQYF

j_gene: TRBJ2-1
v_gene: TRBV7-6
CDR3aa: CASSLSGSGGAIEQFF

j_gene: TRBJ1-1
v_gene: TRBV5-1
CDR3aa: CASSSPGGGANTEAFF

j_gene: TRBJ2-7
v_gene: TRBV4-1
CDR3aa: CASSQGRAGGTYEQYF

j_gene: TRBJ2-5
v_gene: TRBV7-9
CDR3aa: CASSLGVGLGGEETQYF

j_gene: TRBJ1-2
v_gene: TRBV7-2
CDR3aa: CASSLVPSGGYTF

j_gene: TRBJ2-1
v_gene: TRBV11-3
CDR3aa: CASSLVLAGFYNEQFF

j_gene: TRBJ2-5
v_gene: TRBV3-1
CDR3aa: CASSQDEGPNQETQYF

j_gene: TRBJ2-2
v_gene: TRBV7-2
CDR3aa: CASSLPQGTGELFF

j_gene: TRBJ1-5
v_gene: TRBV12-3/TRBV12-4
CDR3aa: CASSPTGAPTRPQHF

j_gene: TRBJ2-5
v_gene: TRBV6-6
CDR3aa: CASSLDTPQWETQYF

j_gene: TRBJ2-1
v_gene: TRBV28
CDR3aa: CASKPGLALHEQFF

j_gene: TRBJ1-2
v_gene: TRBV20-1
CDR3aa: CSSRPRGLYGYTF

j_gene: TRBJ2-3
v_gene: TRBV27
CDR3aa: CASSPLGLAGVGDTQYF

j_gene: TRBJ2-7
v_gene: TRBV20-1
CDR3aa: CSAREAAGPYEQYF

j_gene: TRBJ2-1
v_gene: TRBV28
CDR3aa: CASSLFLTSGGPDNEQFF

j_gene: TRBJ2-1
v_gene: TRBV28
CDR3aa: CASSLLSGYNEQFF

j_gene: TRBJ2-2
v_gene: TRBV15
CDR3aa: CATSRVSFDAGELFF

j_gene: TRBJ2-5
v_gene: TRBV19
CDR3aa: CASSIYGLAETQYF

j_gene: TRBJ2-3
v_gene: TRBV14
CDR3aa: CASSQGETVLGTDTQYF

j_gene: TRBJ1-1
v_gene: TRBV14
CDR3aa: CASSQGWAYTEAFF

j_gene: TRBJ1-1
v_gene: TRBV4-1
CDR3aa: CASSPPPIGNTEAFF

j_gene: TRBJ2-7
v_gene: TRBV12-5
CDR3aa: CASGPGTGAYEQYF

j_gene: TRBJ2-7
v_gene: TRBV7-3
CDR3aa: CASSPTGDSYEQYF

j_gene: TRBJ2-2
v_gene: TRBV27
CDR3aa: CASSFGGLNTGELFF

j_gene: TRBJ1-1
v_gene: TRBV29-1
CDR3aa: CSVPVMNTEAFF

j_gene: TRBJ1-1
v_gene: TRBV20-1
CDR3aa: CSASPGHTEAFF

j_gene: TRBJ1-1
v_gene: TRBV19
CDR3aa: CASSLRANTEAFF

j_gene: TRBJ2-3
v_gene: TRBV12-3/TRBV12-4
CDR3aa: CASSLGLLFPTDTQYF

j_gene: TRBJ2-3
v_gene: TRBV5-1
CDR3aa: CASSLRWLAGGSTDTQYF

j_gene: TRBJ2-1
v_gene: TRBV2
CDR3aa: CASSEAGGGYEQFF

j_gene: TRBJ1-1
v_gene: TRBV29-1
CDR3aa: CSVERGAEAFF

j_gene: TRBJ2-3
v_gene: TRBV2
CDR3aa: CASSEARDTVFGTQYF

j_gene: TRBJ2-7
v_gene: TRBV14
CDR3aa: CASSPRGVSGGAVYEQYF

j_gene: TRBJ2-2
v_gene: TRBV29-1
CDR3aa: CSVEVAANTGELFF

j_gene: TRBJ2-5
v_gene: TRBV28
CDR3aa: CASSSTAGAETQYF

j_gene: TRBJ2-7
v_gene: TRBV6-4
CDR3aa: CASRNPGQHLYEQYF

j_gene: TRBJ2-1
v_gene: TRBV4-1
CDR3aa: CASSQDRQEQFF

j_gene: TRBJ1-2
v_gene: TRBV20-1
CDR3aa: CSASYRSNYGYTF

j_gene: TRBJ2-7
v_gene: TRBV10-1
CDR3aa: CARTMTDSSYEQYF

j_gene: TRBJ2-7
v_gene: TRBV19
CDR3aa: CASSIGVGTGGYEQYF